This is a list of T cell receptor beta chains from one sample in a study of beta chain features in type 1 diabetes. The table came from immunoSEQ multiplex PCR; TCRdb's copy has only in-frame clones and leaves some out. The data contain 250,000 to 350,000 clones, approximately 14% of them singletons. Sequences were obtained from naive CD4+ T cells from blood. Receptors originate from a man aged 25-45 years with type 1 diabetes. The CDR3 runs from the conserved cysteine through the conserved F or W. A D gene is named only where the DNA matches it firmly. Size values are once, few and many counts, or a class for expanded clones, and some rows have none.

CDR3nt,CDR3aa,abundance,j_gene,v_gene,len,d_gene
TGTGCCAGCCAAAGGGGGGACAGCCTCCGCCATGAGCAGTTCTTC,CASQRGDSLRHEQFF,few,TRBJ2-1,TRBV6-5,15,NA
TGTGCCACCAAGACAGGGGGAAGTAACTATGGCTACACCTTC,CATKTGGSNYGYTF,NA,TRBJ1-2,TRBV28,14,TRBD1
TGCGCCAGCAGCTTCGCAGGGACCGGGGAGCTGTTTTTT,CASSFAGTGELFF,few,TRBJ2-2,TRBV5-1,13,NA
TGTGCCAGCAGTTACTCCGCTAGTACGGAGGAGTTCTTC,CASSYSASTEEFF,NA,TRBJ2-1,TRBV6-6,13,NA
TGTGCCAGCAACAGAGACAGGAACTATGGCTACACCTTC,CASNRDRNYGYTF,NA,TRBJ1-2,TRBV9,13,NA
TGTGCCAGCAGCTCAAGGACAGGGGTGACCTACAATGAGCAGTTCTTC,CASSSRTGVTYNEQFF,NA,TRBJ2-1,TRBV7-3,16,TRBD1
TGCGCCAGCAGCCAAGGCCGACTAGCGGGAAGCGACGAGCAGTACTTC,CASSQGRLAGSDEQYF,NA,TRBJ2-7,TRBV4-3,16,TRBD2
TGTGCCAGCAGACTAGCGGGGCACAATGAGCAGTTCTTC,CASRLAGHNEQFF,NA,TRBJ2-1,TRBV6-5,13,TRBD2
TGTGCCAGCAGTCCACAGGGGGCAGATACGCAGTATTTT,CASSPQGADTQYF,NA,TRBJ2-3,TRBV7-2,13,TRBD1
TGTGCCAGCAGCACCGCCAGGGGGGATGATGAAAAACTGTTTTTT,CASSTARGDDEKLFF,few,TRBJ1-4,TRBV5-4,15,TRBD1
TGTGCCAGCGAAACCCCGGCTAGCAGCATTCAGTACTTC,CASETPASSIQYF,NA,TRBJ2-4,TRBV7-2,13,NA
TGCAGCGTTGAGGAGTCTTACGAGCAGTACTTC,CSVEESYEQYF,few,TRBJ2-7,TRBV29-1,11,NA
TGTGCCATCAGTGAGTCCTCACAGAGTAACACCGGGGAGCTGTTTTTT,CAISESSQSNTGELFF,few,TRBJ2-2,TRBV10-3,16,NA
TGTGCCAGCTCAACTGGGACAGGGGGTGGCTACACCTTC,CASSTGTGGGYTF,few,TRBJ1-2,TRBV18,13,TRBD1
TGTGCCAGCAGCTTAGAAGAGGGGGTGAACACTGAAGCTTTCTTT,CASSLEEGVNTEAFF,few,TRBJ1-1,TRBV7-9,15,NA
TGCGCCAGCAGCCGTGGGACAGTCGGGCAGCCCCAGCATTTT,CASSRGTVGQPQHF,NA,TRBJ1-5,TRBV5-1,14,TRBD1
TGCGCCAGCAGCCCAGGGACTAGCGGGAGTATCTACAATGAGCAGTTCTTC,CASSPGTSGSIYNEQFF,once,TRBJ2-1,TRBV5-1,17,TRBD2
TGTGCCAGCAGCTTAGCGAACAGGGGGTCTGGCTACACCTTC,CASSLANRGSGYTF,NA,TRBJ1-2,TRBV7-8,14,TRBD1
TGCGCCAGCAGCCGTGGACAGGGTTTGACCCTCGGGGAGCAGTACTTC,CASSRGQGLTLGEQYF,NA,TRBJ2-7,TRBV4-1,16,TRBD1
TGTGCCAGCAGCTTACCCTTAACGAGTACTGGAAACACCATATATTTT,CASSLPLTSTGNTIYF,few,TRBJ1-3,TRBV7-9,16,NA
TGTGCCAGCAGCTTAGACCGCGGGGGCTCCTACGAGCAGTACTTC,CASSLDRGGSYEQYF,few,TRBJ2-7,TRBV7-8,15,TRBD2
TGTGCCAGCAGTTCGCAACCAGAATTACGTTACGGGGGCTACACCTTC,CASSSQPELRYGGYTF,NA,TRBJ1-2,TRBV28,16,NA
TGTGCCAGCAGCCAAGCTCGGGACTCCTCCTACGAGCAGTACTTC,CASSQARDSSYEQYF,few,TRBJ2-7,TRBV4-2,15,NA
TGTGCCTTGACCCCGAAAGCGTCCGTGGAGACCCAGTACTTC,CALTPKASVETQYF,NA,TRBJ2-5,TRBV30,14,NA
TGCGCCAGCAGCCAAGGGGCTAAGCGGGACGGGACAGATACGCAGTATTTT,CASSQGAKRDGTDTQYF,few,TRBJ2-3,TRBV4-3,17,TRBD2
TGTGCCTGGAGTGTAGTCGGGCAGGGCGGTTCCTACGAGCAGTACTTC,CAWSVVGQGGSYEQYF,few,TRBJ2-7,TRBV30,16,NA
TGTGCCAGCTCACCGGGACAGAATGAAAAACTGTTTTTT,CASSPGQNEKLFF,NA,TRBJ1-4,TRBV18,13,TRBD1
TGCGCCAGCAGCAAGTCAGGGGGCTTGGACGAGCAGTACTTC,CASSKSGGLDEQYF,NA,TRBJ2-7,TRBV5-1,14,TRBD1
TGTGCCAGCAGCCGGGTACAGGGCTCGGTTGAAAAACTGTTTTTT,CASSRVQGSVEKLFF,NA,TRBJ1-4,TRBV7-2,15,NA
TGTGCCTGGATGGGCGGGAGCTCCTACAATGAGCAGTTCTTC,CAWMGGSSYNEQFF,NA,TRBJ2-1,TRBV30,14,TRBD2
TGTGCCAGCAATGACTATGAGCAGTTCTTC,CASNDYEQFF,NA,TRBJ2-1,TRBV25-1,10,NA
TGTGCCAGCAGCCAGGTGGGAGGGATTTACGGTACGCAGTATTTT,CASSQVGGIYGTQYF,few,TRBJ2-3,TRBV4-2,15,TRBD2
TGCGCCAGCAGCTTGGCCCCTCAGTTTAGCACAGATACGCAGTATTTT,CASSLAPQFSTDTQYF,few,TRBJ2-3,TRBV5-1,16,NA
TGTGCCAGCACCCTAGAGGGCTACGAGCAGTACTTC,CASTLEGYEQYF,NA,TRBJ2-7,TRBV6-1,12,NA
TGTGCCAGCAGTACACCGGGACAGGGCTCCTACGAGCAGTACTTC,CASSTPGQGSYEQYF,few,TRBJ2-7,TRBV28,15,TRBD1
TGTGCCAGCAGCAGGGGGCGGCAGTACTTC,CASSRGRQYF,NA,TRBJ2-7,TRBV21-1,10,NA
TGTGCCAGCAGCGTAGACGGGAGGACCTACGAGCAGTACTTC,CASSVDGRTYEQYF,few,TRBJ2-7,TRBV9,14,TRBD2
TGTGCCAGCAGCCAAGATCCGTTCTACACTGAAGCTTTCTTT,CASSQDPFYTEAFF,few,TRBJ1-1,TRBV14,14,NA
TGTGCCAGCAGCTTGTTACAGGGGGTCCCTACGAAGCAGTACTTC,CASSLLQGVPTKQYF,few,TRBJ2-7,TRBV5-4,15,TRBD1
TGTGCCTGGAATGGCGGGACTCTCTCACGGGAGCAGTTCTTC,CAWNGGTLSREQFF,few,TRBJ2-1,TRBV30,14,NA
TGTGCCAGCAGCGGGAGGGCGGGGAGCACAGATACGCAGTATTTT,CASSGRAGSTDTQYF,NA,TRBJ2-3,TRBV28,15,TRBD2
TGTGCCAGCAGCGTATTGGGCCTAGCGGGAAACAATGAGCAGTTCTTC,CASSVLGLAGNNEQFF,NA,TRBJ2-1,TRBV9,16,TRBD2
TGTGCCAGCAGCCTAGGGGACAGGGGGAGTCAGCCCCAGCATTTT,CASSLGDRGSQPQHF,NA,TRBJ1-5,TRBV4-2,15,TRBD1